This T cell receptor beta chain is drawn from a study of identical twins. Study findings and constraints: Out-of-frame TCR alpha sharing in monozygotic twins exceeded recombination model predictions. Some out-of-frame alpha sequences were shared by twins, and these showed excess low generation probability.

TCRdb reprocessed the 5' RACE reads with MiXCR, giving one entry per CDR3 protein. The sample yields approximately 490,000 distinct CDR3 sequences, approximately 20% seen once. Germline CDR1 and CDR2: SEHNR and FQNEAQ (reference sequence). CDR3 size: 17 residues. V lost 5 bases and J lost 0, with 17 bases in between. This clonotype showed up just a few times. Its target is not known. The sample was also reused in another study, on yellow fever vaccine responses in identical twins.

The chain has TRBV7-9 and TRBJ2-1; D assignment may be TRBD1 or TRBD2 (5 bases each). The TCR was taken from a young woman in good health. Sequenced input: CD4+ T cells sorted from blood. CDR3 region: CASSVESGTLSYNEQFF. In DNA form, the CDR3 reads TGTGCCAGCAGCGTCGAGTCCGGGACCCTCTCCTACAATGAGCAGTTCTTC.